This T cell receptor beta chain stems from a study of technical replicates of blood from several donors. Data came from immunoSEQ multiplex PCR; TCRdb stores just in-frame clones and leaves some out. The table has approximately 59,000 clones, approximately 84% seen once. Germline V lookup: CDR1 SGHTA, CDR2 FQGTGA. There are 14 residues in the CDR3. The trim removed 6 bases at V and 1 base at J, leaving 5 bases unmatched. The chain has TRBV7-3 and TRBJ1-1; 7 bases are a match to TRBD1. The source material was PBMCs. This TCR came from a human donor in good health. Some clones in this sample may be carry-over from other donors' samples. The CDR3 loop reads CASRRDRANTEAFF. The CDR3 nucleotides read TGTGCCAGCAGACGAGACAGGGCGAACACTGAAGCTTTCTTT.